The 26 T cell receptor beta chains below come from one sample, sequenced in a study of cytomegalovirus exposure and HLA in healthy donors. 60 Vbeta and 13 Jbeta primers were used in PCR. Libraries were prepared by immunoSEQ multiplex PCR; TCRdb keeps only in-frame clonotypes and omits some of them. The data hold about 140,000 clones, with approximately 82% observed a single time. The sequenced sample consisted of PBMCs. Source of these receptors: a man aged 40-49 years in good health and CMV-seronegative.

J is TRBJ2-5 and V is TRBV4-2, with 10 bases fitting TRBD2. The CDR3 has 16 amino acids. The trim removed 5 bases at V and 3 bases at J, leaving 9 bases unmatched. The germline V gene encodes CDR1 LGHNA and CDR2 YNFKEQ. CDR3 DNA: TGTGCCAGCAGCAAGCGGGAGGGCCTGGGGGAAGAGACCCAGTACTTC. Translating it yields CASSKREGLGEETQYF.

The chain has TRBV6-5 and TRBJ2-1; 7 nucleotides align to TRBD2. Germline values: CDR1 MNHEY, CDR2 SVGAGI. This CDR3 comprises 16 residues. V shed 4 bases and J 0 bases; nucleotides not matched to a gene: 6. This chain's CDR3 is CASSSLAGHSYNEQFF. In DNA form, the CDR3 reads TGTGCCAGCAGTTCTTTAGCGGGCCACTCCTACAATGAGCAGTTCTTC.

A single count supports this clone. The V and J genes are TRBV9 and TRBJ2-3; 7 bases align to TRBD1. Germline CDR1 and CDR2: SGDLS and YYNGEE. V shed 6 bases and J 4 bases; nucleotides not matched to a gene: 5. This CDR3 is 13 amino acids long. The CDR3, as DNA: TGTGCCAGCACCCTAGGGGGCGCAGATACGCAGTATTTT. It specifies CASTLGGADTQYF.

The chain uses TRBV6-5 and TRBJ2-7; the D gene is possibly TRBD1 (5 bases). CDR1 and CDR2 (germline): MNHEY, SVGAGI. CDR3 length: 14 residues. Trimming took off 0 bases at V and 6 bases at J, with 12 bases between the two ends. The CDR3 DNA reads TGTGCCAGCAGTTACTCTCCTGACAGTTCCGAGCAGTACTTC. Residues: CASSYSPDSSEQYF.

V usage is TRBV7-2 and J usage is TRBJ1-2, with 11 bases identical to TRBD1. Trimming cost V 4 bases and J 3 bases; bases outside gene matches: 4. The CDR3 extends over 15 amino acids. The germline gives CDR1 SGHTA, CDR2 FQGNSA. The CDR3 is CASSSGQGVYYGYTF. CDR3 bases: TGTGCCAGCAGCTCGGGACAGGGGGTTTACTATGGCTACACCTTC.

This clone was recorded only once. This rearrangement joins TRBV4-3 to TRBJ1-2; D is ambiguous. V lost 0 bases and J 2 bases, leaving 10 bases between the germline ends. From germline, CDR1 is LGHNA and CDR2 YSLEER. The CDR3 is 15 residues long. This CDR3 reads CASSQDRHRNYGYTF. The DNA of the CDR3 is TGCGCCAGCAGCCAAGATAGACACCGGAACTATGGCTACACCTTC.

This clone was seen once. The chain is built from TRBV14 and TRBJ2-1; D gene unclear. Germline values: CDR1 SGHDN, CDR2 FVKESK. The CDR3 is 17 amino acids. The V and J ends lost 2 bases and 0 bases respectively, with 14 bases between them. The CDR3 is CASSQSLGASSYNEQFF. Written as DNA, the CDR3 is TGTGCCAGCAGCCAATCATTGGGCGCGAGCTCCTACAATGAGCAGTTCTTC. The full variable domain, with the rest looked up from reference TRBV14 and TRBJ2-1, is EAGVTQFPSHSVIEKGQTVTLRCDPISGHDNLYWYRRVMGKEIKFLLHFVKESKQDESGMPNNRFLAERTGGTYSTLKVQPAELEDSGVYFCASSQSLGASSYNEQFFGPGTRLTVL.

V is TRBV4-3 and J is TRBJ1-6; D is ambiguous. CDR1 is LGHNA, CDR2 YSLEER, per germline. The V and J ends lost 3 bases and 5 bases respectively, with 2 bases between them. The length of the CDR3 is 12 residues. CDR3 in amino acids: CASSHDNSPLHF. CDR3 nucleotides: TGCGCCAGCAGCCACGATAATTCACCCCTCCACTTT.

The chain recombines TRBV7-9 with TRBJ2-4, with D perhaps matching TRBD1 (6 bases). In germline, CDR1 is SEHNR, CDR2 FQNEAQ (reference sequence). V was clipped by 5 bases and J by 0 bases, with 14 bases between them. This CDR3 has 16 residues. The CDR3: CASSPGEALAKNIQYF. DNA for the CDR3: TGTGCCAGCAGCCCAGGGGAAGCGCTAGCCAAAAACATTCAGTACTTC.

In this sample, this clone turned up a few times. The chain joins TRBV2 to TRBJ1-2; the D gene is possibly TRBD1 (5 bases). V was trimmed by 5 bases and J by 5 bases, leaving 15 bases between them. The CDR3 contains 14 residues. Looked up from germline, CDR1 is SNHLY and CDR2 is FYNNEI. CDR3 coding DNA: TGTGCCAGCAGTTCGTCGACAGCACCATATGGCTACACCTTC. Translating gives CASSSSTAPYGYTF.

This chain uses TRBV5-7 with TRBJ2-5, with 8 positions matching TRBD2. TRBV5-7 is identified as an open reading frame with a role that is uncertain. V shed 6 bases, J shed 2 bases, and the junction held 6 bases outside the gene matches. The CDR3 is made up of 14 amino acids. The chain's CDR3 is CASTPGGAQETQYF. CDR3 sequence (DNA): TGTGCCAGCACCCCGGGGGGGGCTCAAGAGACCCAGTACTTC.

This clone came up a few times. The chain is built from TRBV2 and TRBJ1-1; 7 bases align to TRBD1. Germline loops: CDR1 SNHLY, CDR2 FYNNEI. The V and J ends lost 7 bases and 1 base, in that order; junction bases with no gene match: 6. This CDR3 comprises 14 residues. CDR3 in amino acids: CASIMGQQNTEAFF. CDR3 bases: TGTGCCAGCATTATGGGACAGCAGAACACTGAAGCTTTCTTT.

The V and J genes are TRBV5-1 and TRBJ2-2; 8 nucleotides line up with TRBD2. V shed 1 base and J 4 bases; nucleotides not matched to a gene: 3. Germline CDR1 SGHRS, CDR2 YFSETQ. This CDR3 comprises 15 residues. As DNA, the CDR3 is TGCGCCAGCAGCTTGCGGGAGGGTATCACCGGGGAGCTGTTTTTT. Its translation is CASSLREGITGELFF.

This chain links TRBV6-4 with TRBJ2-6; D is unresolved. The CDR3 contains 15 residues. Germline CDR1 and CDR2: MRHNA and SNTAGT. Trimming left V 5 bases short and J 0 bases short, with 8 bases between. The DNA of the CDR3 is TGTGCCAGCAGTCCGGTTGTCTCTGGGGCCAACGTCCTGACTTTC. Translating gives CASSPVVSGANVLTF.

CDR3 DNA sequence: TGTGCCAGCAGCTTAGACGCGAACTCCTACGAGCAGTACTTC. This encodes CASSLDANSYEQYF. This chain uses TRBV11-3 with TRBJ2-7, with D hard to call. The germline CDR1 and CDR2 sequences are SGHNT and YENEEA. Trimming cost V 0 bases and J 0 bases, with 6 bases left between them. This CDR3 has 14 residues.

In its sample, this clone was seen once. This chain links TRBV6-6 with TRBJ2-7; D is ambiguous. Germline lookup yields CDR1 MNHNY and CDR2 SVGAGI (reference sequence). The CDR3 runs to 15 residues. The V end was cut by 0 bases, the J end by 2 bases, with 11 bases between. The CDR3 is CASSYSGDGPYEQYF. In DNA form, the CDR3 reads TGTGCCAGCAGTTACTCTGGAGACGGCCCCTACGAGCAGTACTTC.

The chain carries TRBV9 and TRBJ2-3; maybe TRBD2 (7 bases). Per germline, CDR1 SGDLS and CDR2 YYNGEE. The CDR3 spans 15 residues. The ends were cut back, 4 bases at V and 4 bases at J, with 16 bases in the middle. The DNA of the CDR3 is TGTGCCAGCAGCAGAGAGGGGGGGGGCGCAGATACGCAGTATTTT. Translating it yields CASSREGGGADTQYF. The full variable domain, completed using reference TRBV9 and TRBJ2-3, is DSGVTQTPKHLITATGQRVTLRCSPRSGDLSVYWYQQSLDQGLQFLIQYYNGEERAKGNILERFSAQQFPDLHSELNLSSLELGDSALYFCASSREGGGADTQYFGPGTRLTVL.

The V and J genes are TRBV19 and TRBJ1-2; D perhaps matches TRBD1 (5 bases). V lost 5 bases to trimming and J lost 0 bases, with 19 bases between them. The germline V gene has CDR1 LNHDA and CDR2 SQIVND (reference sequence). This CDR3 is built from 17 residues. The CDR3 DNA follows: TGTGCCAGTAGTGCGGGGCGGTCCTACGAAGCTAACTATGGCTACACCTTC. As protein: CASSAGRSYEANYGYTF.

This sequence joins TRBV19 and TRBJ2-1, with D tentatively TRBD2 (6 bases). V was clipped by 8 bases and J by 4 bases, with 12 bases between them. The V gene's germline CDR1 is LNHDA and CDR2 SQIVND (reference sequence). The CDR3 sequence is 13 residues long. The chain's CDR3 is CASASGLYNEQFF. CDR3 nucleotides: TGTGCCAGTGCGAGCGGGTTATACAATGAGCAGTTCTTC.

This clone was seen a single time. CDR3 residues: CASSLVGGQETQYF. DNA of the CDR3: TGTGCCAGCAGCTTAGTCGGAGGGCAAGAGACCCAGTACTTC. The gene calls are TRBV11-2 and TRBJ2-5, with D maybe TRBD2 (6 bases). The CDR3 is 14 residues long. Germline CDR1 reads SGHAT; CDR2 reads FQNNGV. V was shortened by 1 base and J by 2 bases, with 8 bases between the two germline ends. Using reference TRBV11-2 and TRBJ2-5 for the parts outside the CDR3, the full variable domain is EAGVAQSPRYKIIEKRQSVAFWCNPISGHATLYWYQQILGQGPKLLIQFQNNGVVDDSQLPKDRFSAERLKGVDSTLKIQPAKLEDSAVYLCASSLVGGQETQYFGPGTRLLVL.

J is TRBJ2-1 and V is TRBV25-1, with D possibly TRBD2 on 6 matching bases. The CDR3 runs to 12 residues. Per germline, CDR1 MGHDK and CDR2 SYGVNS. V was trimmed by 8 bases and J by 15 bases, leaving 20 bases between them. The CDR3: CASSGSSEEGFF. Written as DNA, the CDR3 is TGTGCCAGCTCGGGGTCAAGTGAGGAGGGGTTCTTC.

This clone was seen only once. The chain uses TRBV13 and TRBJ2-7; 9 nucleotides match TRBD1. CDR3 length equals 13 residues. Germline V lookup: CDR1 PRHDT, CDR2 FYEKMQ (reference sequence). J was trimmed by 5 bases and V by 5 bases; bases with no gene match: 4. CDR3 bases: TGTGCCAGCAGCCCGGGACAGGGTCACGAGCAGTACTTC. Encoded protein: CASSPGQGHEQYF.

V gene TRBV29-1 combines with J gene TRBJ2-2; TRBD1 might be the D (6 bases). The CDR3 is 13 amino acids. V dropped 5 bases and J dropped 0 bases, with 7 bases sitting between them. Germline CDR1 and CDR2: SQVTM and ANQGSEA. CDR3 sequence reads: CSVRDTNTGELFF. Written as DNA, the CDR3 is TGCAGCGTTCGGGACACGAACACCGGGGAGCTGTTTTTT.

The V gene is TRBV27, the J gene TRBJ2-7; possibly TRBD1 for D (6 bases). Between the trimmed V and J ends, which lost 2 bases and 4 bases, there was a span of 15 bases. The CDR3 sequence is 15 residues long. The germline V gene encodes CDR1 MNHEY and CDR2 SMNVEV (reference sequence). The CDR3 sequence is CASSLVTQGRYEQYF. For the CDR3, the DNA is TGTGCCAGCAGTTTAGTTACACAGGGCAGGTACGAGCAGTACTTC.

In this sample, this clone turned up once. This chain connects TRBV4-1 to TRBJ2-4; 9 bases align to TRBD1. V lost 2 bases, J lost 6 bases, and 8 bases stayed unmatched. In germline, CDR1 is MGHRA, CDR2 YSYEKL. The CDR3 has 16 residues. CDR3 coding DNA: TGCGCCAGCAGCCAACCCGGGACAGGGCGAGGAAACATTCAGTACTTC. It encodes CASSQPGTGRGNIQYF.

V gene TRBV27 combines with J gene TRBJ2-3; D perhaps matches TRBD2 (5 bases). This CDR3 has 13 residues. Germline values: CDR1 MNHEY, CDR2 SMNVEV (reference sequence). Between the trimmed V and J ends, which lost 5 bases and 6 bases, there was a span of 12 bases. The DNA for the CDR3 is TGTGCCAGCAGTCCAACCCCTAGCGATACGCAGTATTTT. Residues: CASSPTPSDTQYF.